This passage covers 28 T cell receptor beta chains from one sample sequenced in a study of T cell repertoires in cytomegalovirus infection (dated by TCRdb to the late 2010s). The label giving this sample's treatment or condition can be read as: in vitro stimulation with specific CMV peptide epitopes to enrich CMV-specific T cells. The antigens for these receptors are not known. Sequencing relied on an Illumina HiSeq 1500. TCRdb trimmed public reads at Q25 via fastp, called clones via MiXCR and kept in-frame beta chains. Rows merge per CDR3 protein into single entries with the most common DNA and genes. The sample has hundreds of thousands of distinct CDR3 sequences on record, roughly 29% of them singletons. 20% of the sample belongs to the ten largest clones. The starting material was cultured PBMCs, obtained from culture after CMV antigen stimulation. The receptors derive from a human donor in good health (CMV status not recorded). Some clones in this sample may be carry-over from other donors' samples.

CDR3 region: CASSLNRDRGAQYF. The DNA for the CDR3 is TGCGCCAGCAGCCTTAACCGGGACAGGGGGGCCCAGTACTTC. This rearrangement joins TRBV5-1 to TRBJ2-5, with 11 nucleotides matching TRBD1. CDR1 and CDR2 from the germline V gene are SGHRS and YFSETQ. Unmatched junction bases numbered 8, after V lost 4 bases and J lost 9 bases. The CDR3 extends over 14 amino acids.

This clonotype was detected a few times. This chain joins TRBV11-2 and TRBJ1-6; D might be TRBD1 (6 bases). This CDR3 contains 15 residues. V was pared by 2 bases and J by 7 bases, with 12 bases between. Germline CDR1 is SGHAT and CDR2 is FQNNGV. In DNA form, the CDR3 reads TGTGCCAGCAGCTTACAGGGGACGGAGAATTCACCCCTCCACTTT. Translation: CASSLQGTENSPLHF.

The chain has TRBV10-3 and TRBJ1-4; TRBD1 aligns across 11 bases. The V gene's germline CDR1 is ENHRY and CDR2 SYGVKD. V was clipped by 4 bases and J by 7 bases; unmatched bases: 8. CDR3 size: 16 residues. The CDR3 here is CAISGATGTGGEKLFF. DNA for the CDR3: TGTGCCATCAGTGGGGCCACTGGGACAGGGGGTGAAAAACTGTTTTTT.

The chain has TRBV7-3 and TRBJ2-3; D call uncertain. Germline CDR1 SGHTA, CDR2 FQGTGA. V dropped 1 base and J dropped 4 bases, with 6 bases sitting between them. There are 13 residues in the CDR3. In DNA, the CDR3 is TGTGCCAGCAGCTTAAGGACCTCAGATACGCAGTATTTT. The encoded protein is CASSLRTSDTQYF.

This clonotype has only a few counts. V gene TRBV7-3 combines with J gene TRBJ1-4; D may be TRBD1 (5 bases). Per germline, CDR1 SGHTA and CDR2 FQGTGA. V lost 2 bases, J lost 6 bases, and 13 bases lay in between. This CDR3 is 15 amino acids long. The chain's CDR3 is CASSLPDGGYEKLFF. The CDR3 DNA reads TGTGCCAGCAGCTTACCGGACGGGGGGTATGAAAAACTGTTTTTT.

V and J are TRBV7-3 and TRBJ2-1; no clear D. Trimming pared 1 base from V and 1 base from J, leaving 17 bases between. Germline CDR1 reads SGHTA; CDR2 reads FQGTGA. The CDR3 covers 18 residues. CDR3 sequence reads: CASSLRSGKSSSYNEQFF. DNA for the CDR3: TGTGCCAGCAGCTTAAGGTCAGGAAAGTCAAGTTCCTACAATGAGCAGTTCTTC.

The J gene is TRBJ2-2, the V gene TRBV3-1; TRBD2 aligns across 7 bases. CDR3 size: 19 residues. The germline CDR1 and CDR2 sequences are LGHDT and YNNKEL (reference sequence). V dropped 1 base and J dropped 4; count of bases not matched to a gene: 15. CDR3 residues: CASSQVRDYLRGTTGELFF. The CDR3 DNA follows: TGTGCCAGCAGCCAAGTAAGGGACTACCTCCGAGGTACCACCGGGGAGCTGTTTTTT.

This clonotype was observed a handful of times. The DNA for the CDR3 is TGTGCCAGCAGCATAACAGGGAAAATACACGAGCAGTACTTC. The encoded protein is CASSITGKIHEQYF. The chain joins TRBV7-9 to TRBJ2-7; a possible D gene is TRBD1 (6 bases). The length of the CDR3 is 14 residues. Germline lookup yields CDR1 SEHNR and CDR2 FQNEAQ (reference sequence). Trimming shortened V by 5 bases and J by 5 bases, and 16 bases separated the two germline ends.

The chain employs TRBV20-1 and TRBJ1-2, with 7 bases identical to TRBD1. J lost 0 bases, V lost 3 bases, and 10 bases had no gene match. In germline, CDR1 is DFQATT, CDR2 SNEGSKA (reference sequence). The CDR3 extends over 16 amino acids. The CDR3 DNA sequence: TGCAGTGCTAGTGATTACAGGGGAGCTCCTAACTATGGCTACACCTTC. Encoded protein: CSASDYRGAPNYGYTF.

This chain connects TRBV19 to TRBJ2-7; 10 positions agree with TRBD1. The CDR3 contains 14 residues. Germline CDR1 reads LNHDA; CDR2 reads SQIVND (reference sequence). J was trimmed by 4 bases and V by 4 bases; bases with no gene match: 4. The CDR3 reads CASSTPGQGYEQYF. The DNA of the CDR3 is TGTGCCAGTAGTACTCCGGGACAGGGGTACGAGCAGTACTTC.

This clonotype was picked up a small number of times. This chain joins TRBV28 and TRBJ1-1; perhaps TRBD1 as D (5 bases). Trimming shortened V by 6 bases and J by 3 bases, and 17 bases separated the two germline ends. The V gene's germline CDR1 is MDHEN and CDR2 SYDVKM. The CDR3 contains 15 residues. The CDR3 sequence: CASSLADSVYTEAFF. The CDR3, as DNA: TGTGCCAGCAGCTTGGCAGACAGCGTTTACACTGAAGCTTTCTTT.

This chain uses TRBV5-4 with TRBJ1-2; TRBD1 matches 8 bases. This CDR3 is 13 amino acids long. V gave up 0 bases and J gave up 9 bases; unmatched junction bases: 4. CDR1 is SGHNT, CDR2 YYREEE, per germline (reference sequence). The CDR3: CASSLDGTGSYTF. The CDR3, as DNA: TGTGCCAGCAGCTTGGACGGGACAGGAAGCTACACCTTC.

This clonotype was observed a handful of times. Here the CDR3 DNA reads TGTGCCAGCAGATTGGGAACTGACTATGGCTACACCTTC. Its protein is CASRLGTDYGYTF. The chain combines TRBV28 with TRBJ1-2; D gene ambiguous. The CDR3 runs to 13 residues. V was pared by 6 bases and J by 3 bases, with 11 bases between. CDR1 is MDHEN and CDR2 is SYDVKM in the germline V gene.

This clonotype was detected only a few times. V usage is TRBV28 and J usage is TRBJ2-1; 7 bases align to TRBD2. This CDR3 spans 19 amino acids. The junction had 18 bases not matched to a gene; V was cut back by 5 bases and J by 2 bases. Germline CDR1 and CDR2: MDHEN and SYDVKM. This chain's CDR3 is CASSRESLFSGTTYNEQFF. The CDR3 DNA sequence: TGTGCCAGCAGTCGAGAGTCCTTATTTTCCGGGACTACCTACAATGAGCAGTTCTTC.

The count of this clonotype is one. The chain carries TRBV5-1 and TRBJ1-2; 7 bases match TRBD1. V was pared by 1 base and J by 2 bases, with 8 bases of the junction left unmatched. Germline CDR1 and CDR2: SGHRS and YFSETQ. The CDR3 covers 16 residues. CDR3 bases: TGCGCCAGCAGCTTGCGACAACAGGGGAGCAACTATGGCTACACCTTC. Its protein product is CASSLRQQGSNYGYTF.

The table lists this clonotype with many counts. The J gene is TRBJ1-5, the V gene TRBV7-2; possible D gene TRBD1, 5 bases. Trimming left V 7 bases short and J 0 bases short, with 13 bases between. This CDR3 spans 15 amino acids. Looked up from germline, CDR1 is SGHTA and CDR2 is FQGNSA. DNA for the CDR3: TGTGCCAGCACGATGGGGGGAGGTAGCAATCAGCCCCAGCATTTT. Translating gives CASTMGGGSNQPQHF.

This clonotype was detected only a few times. V gene TRBV20-1 combines with J gene TRBJ1-1; TRBD1 matches at 7 bases. Germline loops: CDR1 DFQATT, CDR2 SNEGSKA (reference sequence). The CDR3 length is 13 residues. With 4 bases clipped from V and 4 bases from J, the junction kept 6 bases outside the gene matches. CDR3 region: CSATTGLSTEAFF. In nucleotides, the CDR3 is TGCAGTGCTACGACAGGGTTGAGCACTGAAGCTTTCTTT.

The chain uses TRBV6-8 and TRBJ2-6; perhaps TRBD1 as D (6 bases). In germline, CDR1 is MNHGY, CDR2 SAAAGT. The CDR3 runs to 16 residues. Trimming took off 2 bases at V and 6 bases at J, with 14 bases between the two ends. For the CDR3, the DNA is TGTGCCAGCAGTTACCTAAGGGGGTATGTGGCCAACGTCCTGACTTTC. It codes for CASSYLRGYVANVLTF.

This clonotype appeared once. The rearrangement links TRBV7-3 to TRBJ2-1, with 11 bases aligning to TRBD1. The CDR3 totals 17 residues. The V and J ends lost 1 base and 5 bases, in that order; junction bases with no gene match: 7. The V gene's germline CDR1 is SGHTA and CDR2 FQGTGA. The CDR3 region is CASSLKSWDRGDNEQFF. CDR3 bases: TGTGCCAGCAGCTTAAAGAGTTGGGACAGGGGGGACAATGAGCAGTTCTTC. Full variable domain (outside the CDR3, taken from reference TRBV7-3 and TRBJ2-1): GAGVSQTPSNKVTEKGKYVELRCDPISGHTALYWYRQSLGQGPEFLIYFQGTGAADDSGLPNDRFFAVRPEGSVSTLKIQRTERGDSAVYLCASSLKSWDRGDNEQFFGPGTRLTVL.

This clonotype was recorded a few times. This sequence joins TRBV7-6 and TRBJ2-5, with 9 bases aligning to TRBD1. Germline V gene sequence: CDR1 SGHVS, CDR2 FNYEAQ. J gave up 14 bases and V 5 bases, and 9 bases lay outside the gene matches. CDR3 length: 12 residues. The CDR3 protein is CASSPGQGTVYF. Written as DNA, the CDR3 is TGTGCCAGCAGCCCTGGACAGGGGACGGTATACTTC.

The chain combines TRBV9 with TRBJ1-2, with D possibly matching TRBD1 (5 bases). Trimming took off 5 bases at V and 2 bases at J, with 16 bases between the two ends. Germline CDR1 is SGDLS and CDR2 is YYNGEE. The CDR3 length is 15 residues. The CDR3 protein is CASSTRAGGNYGYTF. CDR3 DNA sequence: TGTGCCAGCAGTACCCGGGCGGGGGGGAACTATGGCTACACCTTC.

This chain uses TRBV7-8 with TRBJ2-7; TRBD2 matches at 7 bases. The ends lost 5 bases at V and 1 base at J; junction bases unmatched: 11. Germline V gene lookup returns CDR1 SGHVS and CDR2 FQNEAQ. The CDR3 extends over 16 amino acids. CDR3 in amino acids: CASSQNAGVRSYEQYF. The CDR3 DNA sequence: TGTGCCAGCAGCCAGAACGCGGGGGTGAGATCCTACGAGCAGTACTTC.

The V call is TRBV2, the J call TRBJ1-6, with D possibly being TRBD1 (6 bases). The CDR3 sequence is 12 residues long. Trimming shortened V by 5 bases and J by 10 bases, and 9 bases separated the two germline ends. Germline-derived CDR1 and CDR2 are SNHLY and FYNNEI. The CDR3 nucleotides read TGTGCCAGCAGTCTAACAGGGTCACCCCTCCACTTT. Translated, it gives CASSLTGSPLHF.

In this sample, this clonotype turned up once. The V and J genes are TRBV10-3 and TRBJ2-7; TRBD2 matches 14 bases. The trim removed 5 bases at V and 6 bases at J, leaving 6 bases unmatched. The germline CDR1 and CDR2 sequences are ENHRY and SYGVKD. The CDR3 runs 15 residues. CDR3 DNA: TGTGCCATCAGTCCCCCCGGACTAGCGGGAGGCGAGCAGTACTTC. Encoded protein: CAISPPGLAGGEQYF.

This chain uses TRBV13 with TRBJ1-1, with 8 bases lining up with TRBD1. This CDR3 comprises 12 residues. V lost 5 bases, J lost 11 bases, and 7 bases stayed unmatched. Germline CDR1 PRHDT, CDR2 FYEKMQ (reference sequence). As DNA, the CDR3 is TGTGCCAGCAGCCCCAGGGGGCGGACGGCTTTCTTT. It is translated as CASSPRGRTAFF.

This clonotype showed up just a few times. This chain joins TRBV24-1 and TRBJ1-5; no clear D gene. Trimming cost V 0 bases and J 0 bases, with 5 bases left between them. This CDR3 has 15 residues. Germline lookup yields CDR1 KGHDR and CDR2 SFDVKD. In DNA form, the CDR3 reads TGTGCCACCAGTGATTTGGAGGATAGCAATCAGCCCCAGCATTTT. Its translation is CATSDLEDSNQPQHF.

This clonotype was detected only a few times. A junction boundary mismatches the germline segment, possibly from a read error. The CDR3 protein is CASSLPRVTEAFF. DNA of the CDR3: TGTGCTAGCAGCTTACCGCGGGTTACTGAAGCTTTCTTT. The rearrangement uses TRBV7-4 and TRBJ1-1; D call uncertain. Germline CDR1 reads SGHVT; CDR2 reads SQSDAQ. The length of the CDR3 is 13 residues.

The rearrangement uses TRBV19 and TRBJ2-5; TRBD1 might be the D (6 bases). Germline V gene sequence: CDR1 LNHDA, CDR2 SQIVND (reference sequence). CDR3 length: 15 residues. V was shortened by 4 bases and J by 2 bases, with 14 bases between the two germline ends. For the CDR3, the DNA is TGTGCCAGTAGTACCTCGACAGGATATCAAGAGACCCAGTACTTC. Residues: CASSTSTGYQETQYF.